Below, one TCR beta chain is given with its context. Its antigen is undetermined. TCRdb re-called the reads through MiXCR, storing one row per CDR3 protein. The profile covers 350,000 to 400,000 distinct CDR3 sequences, with about a third appearing a single time and roughly 13% taken by the ten largest. J lost 6 bases, V lost 5 bases, and 7 bases had no gene match. The CDR3 is 15 amino acids. CDR1 is DFQATT, CDR2 SNEGSKA, per germline (reference sequence). This record comes from a study of T cell repertoires in cytomegalovirus infection. As for the study in general: Use of recently identified HLA-C-restricted and well-studied HLA-B-restricted CMV epitopes was part of the study. CMV infection together with matching HLA type was indicated by public TCR beta signatures.

Study observations and caveats: What dominated the ex vivo response were HLA-C-restricted CMV-specific TCR beta clonotypes. Totalled public TCR beta family frequency picked out people who carried CMV plus the relevant HLA.

The source material was cultured PBMCs, sampled from culture after CMV antigen stimulation. This receptor was obtained from a human donor in good health (CMV status not recorded). Some clones in this sample may be carry-over from other donors' samples. The chain uses TRBV20-1 and TRBJ2-1, with TRBD2 matching 13 bases. In DNA, the CDR3 is TGCAGTGCTCGCAAAACTAGCGGGAGGGCCAATGAGCAGTTCTTC. Protein sequence: CSARKTSGRANEQFF.